The T cell receptor beta chain under discussion was sequenced for a study of cytomegalovirus exposure and HLA in healthy donors. At the level of the study: From HLA-typed donors, an early data release held about 85 million unique TCRs.

With regard to this clone: The antigen remains unidentified.

Germline V gene sequence: CDR1 SGHRS, CDR2 YFSETQ. The CDR3 is made up of 15 amino acids. V lost 2 bases to trimming and J lost 4 bases; unmatched junction nucleotides: 5. Findings and caveats of the study: An analysis done earlier found most TCR beta V segments productive about 87% or about 30% of the time. Among TCR beta chains, those listed as cytomegalovirus-associated numbered 164. Whilst most TCR sequences proved rare, a subset of public TCRs occurred across many donors.

Primers included in the PCR were 60 Vbeta and 13 Jbeta primers. Method: immunoSEQ multiplex PCR; TCRdb's copy keeps in-frame clones and lacks some. The profile shows about 94,000 clones, around three fifths of them singletons. Sequences were obtained from PBMCs. This chain uses TRBV5-1 with TRBJ2-2; 7 bases are a match to TRBD1. The clonotype was recovered from a man aged 25 to 45 in good health and CMV-seronegative. The CDR3 sequence is CASSFGRGTTGELFF. The CDR3 nucleotides are TGCGCCAGCAGCTTCGGCAGGGGGACCACCGGGGAGCTGTTTTTT. Drawing the rest from reference TRBV5-1 and TRBJ2-2, the complete variable domain is KAGVTQTPRYLIKTRGQQVTLSCSPISGHRSVSWYQQTPGQGLQFLFEYFSETQRNKGNFPGRFSGRQFSNSRSEMNVSTLELGDSALYLCASSFGRGTTGELFFGEGSRLTVL.